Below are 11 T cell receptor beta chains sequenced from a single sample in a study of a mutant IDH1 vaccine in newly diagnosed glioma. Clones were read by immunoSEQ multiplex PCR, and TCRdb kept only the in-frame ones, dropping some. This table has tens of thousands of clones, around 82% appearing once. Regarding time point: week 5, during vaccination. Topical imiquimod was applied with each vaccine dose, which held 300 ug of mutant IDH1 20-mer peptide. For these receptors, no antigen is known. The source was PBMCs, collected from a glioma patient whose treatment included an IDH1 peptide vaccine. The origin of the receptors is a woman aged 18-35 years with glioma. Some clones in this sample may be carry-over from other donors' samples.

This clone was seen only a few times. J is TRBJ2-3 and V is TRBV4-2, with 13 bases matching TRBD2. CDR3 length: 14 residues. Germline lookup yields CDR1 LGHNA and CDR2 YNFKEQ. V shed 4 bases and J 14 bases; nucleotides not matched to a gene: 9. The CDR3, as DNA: TGTGCCAGCAGCCGAGCGACTAGCGGGGGGCAGCCGTATTTT. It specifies CASSRATSGGQPYF.

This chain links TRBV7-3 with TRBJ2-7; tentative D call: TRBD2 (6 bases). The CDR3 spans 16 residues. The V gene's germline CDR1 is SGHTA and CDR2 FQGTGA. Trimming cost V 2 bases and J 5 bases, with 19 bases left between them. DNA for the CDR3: TGTGCCAGCAGCTTAGTGGGAGGACCCCTTATCAACGAGCAGTACTTC. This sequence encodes CASSLVGGPLINEQYF. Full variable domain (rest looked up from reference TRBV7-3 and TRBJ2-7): GAGVSQTPSNKVTEKGKYVELRCDPISGHTALYWYRQSLGQGPEFLIYFQGTGAADDSGLPNDRFFAVRPEGSVSTLKIQRTERGDSAVYLCASSLVGGPLINEQYFGPGTRLTVT.

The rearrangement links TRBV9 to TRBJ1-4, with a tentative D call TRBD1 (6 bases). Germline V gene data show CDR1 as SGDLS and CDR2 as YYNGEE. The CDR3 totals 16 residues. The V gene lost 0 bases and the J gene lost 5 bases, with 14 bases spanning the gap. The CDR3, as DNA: TGTGCCAGCAGCGTAGGTCTGACAGGCACGAATGAAAAACTGTTTTTT. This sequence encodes CASSVGLTGTNEKLFF.

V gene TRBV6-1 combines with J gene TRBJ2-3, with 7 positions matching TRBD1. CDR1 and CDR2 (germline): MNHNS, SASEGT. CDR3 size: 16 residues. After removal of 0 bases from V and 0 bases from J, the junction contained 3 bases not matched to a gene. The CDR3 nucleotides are TGTGCCAGCAGTGAAGCGGGGGACAGAAGCACAGATACGCAGTATTTT. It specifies CASSEAGDRSTDTQYF.

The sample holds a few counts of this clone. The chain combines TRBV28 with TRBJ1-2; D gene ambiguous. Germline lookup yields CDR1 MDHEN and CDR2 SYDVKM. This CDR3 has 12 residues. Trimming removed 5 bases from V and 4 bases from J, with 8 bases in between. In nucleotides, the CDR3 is TGTGCCAGCAGTCGTACGGTCTATGGCTACACCTTC. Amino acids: CASSRTVYGYTF.

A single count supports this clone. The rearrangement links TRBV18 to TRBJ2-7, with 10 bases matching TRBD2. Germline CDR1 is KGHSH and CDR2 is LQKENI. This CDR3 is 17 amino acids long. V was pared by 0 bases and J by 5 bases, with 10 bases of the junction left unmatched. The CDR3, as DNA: TGTGCCAGCTCACCACCGGTCAGCGGGAGGGCCGGGAACGAGCAGTACTTC. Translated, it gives CASSPPVSGRAGNEQYF.

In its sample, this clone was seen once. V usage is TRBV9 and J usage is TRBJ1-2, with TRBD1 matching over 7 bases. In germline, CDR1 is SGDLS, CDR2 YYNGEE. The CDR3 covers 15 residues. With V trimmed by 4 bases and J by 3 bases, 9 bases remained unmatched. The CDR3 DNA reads TGTGCCAGCAGCTCCCTCGACAGGGCGGACTATGGCTACACCTTC. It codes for CASSSLDRADYGYTF.

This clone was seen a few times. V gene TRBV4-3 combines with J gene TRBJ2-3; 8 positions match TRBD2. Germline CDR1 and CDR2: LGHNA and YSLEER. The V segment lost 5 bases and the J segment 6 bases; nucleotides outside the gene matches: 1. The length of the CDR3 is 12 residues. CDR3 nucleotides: TGCGCCAGCAGCACGGGGGGGGATACGCAGTATTTT. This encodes CASSTGGDTQYF.

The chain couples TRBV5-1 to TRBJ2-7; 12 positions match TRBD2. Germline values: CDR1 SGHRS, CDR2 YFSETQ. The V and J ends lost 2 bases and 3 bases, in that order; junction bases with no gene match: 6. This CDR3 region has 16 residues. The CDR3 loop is CASSFGLAGTYYEQYF. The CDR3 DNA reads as TGCGCCAGCAGCTTCGGACTAGCGGGGACATACTACGAGCAGTACTTC. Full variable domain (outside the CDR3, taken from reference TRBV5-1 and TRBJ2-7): KAGVTQTPRYLIKTRGQQVTLSCSPISGHRSVSWYQQTPGQGLQFLFEYFSETQRNKGNFPGRFSGRQFSNSRSEMNVSTLELGDSALYLCASSFGLAGTYYEQYFGPGTRLTVT.

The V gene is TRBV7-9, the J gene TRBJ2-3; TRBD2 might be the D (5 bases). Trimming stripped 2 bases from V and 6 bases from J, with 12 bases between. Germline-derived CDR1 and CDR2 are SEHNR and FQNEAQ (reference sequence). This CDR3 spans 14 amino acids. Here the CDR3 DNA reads TGTGCCAGCAGCTTATTGGACTTCCAGGATACGCAGTATTTT. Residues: CASSLLDFQDTQYF.

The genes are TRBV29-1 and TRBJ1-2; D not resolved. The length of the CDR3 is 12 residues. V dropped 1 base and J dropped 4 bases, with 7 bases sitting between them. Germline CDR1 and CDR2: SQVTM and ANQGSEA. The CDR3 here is CSVEVRTYGYTF. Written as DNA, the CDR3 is TGCAGCGTTGAAGTCAGGACCTATGGCTACACCTTC.